The present T cell receptor (beta chain) was sequenced within a study of pediatric ulcerative colitis. Generated by immunoSEQ multiplex PCR, the TCRdb table keeps only in-frame clones and is missing some. The repertoire holds about 32,000 clones, with roughly four fifths as singletons. Germline assignment: CDR1 MNHNS and CDR2 SASEGT. The CDR3 runs to 15 residues. Trimming pared 5 bases from V and 4 bases from J, leaving 17 bases between. Study-level findings and limits: A couple of patients had blood samples with substantially reduced template counts.

Worth noting for this clone: The antigen is undetermined.

Material for sequencing was blood. The TCR was taken from a boy aged 10-17 years with severe ulcerative colitis. The chain employs TRBV6-1 and TRBJ1-2; unclear D gene. CDR3 in amino acids: CASSKKESRGYGYTF. CDR3 nucleotide sequence: TGTGCCAGCAGTAAAAAGGAAAGCCGGGGCTATGGCTACACCTTC.